Many counts were recorded for the clone carrying this TCR beta chain. Its specificity is not known. These data originate in a study of T-cell reconstitution after alpha-beta-depleted transplantation in children. The study's findings and limits: Several hundred graft clones that had expanded were reportedly the source of alpha-beta T cells about two months after transplant. It was surviving recipient T cells and thymic progenitors that gave some patients high TCRbeta diversity at day 60.

Trimming removed 1 base from V and 5 bases from J, with 12 bases in between. Germline CDR1 is LGHNA and CDR2 is YSLEER. The CDR3 has 15 residues. During its preparation, the TCRbeta library received unique molecular identifiers. From the PCR reads, TCRdb called clonotypes with MiXCR, one entry per CDR3 protein. The data contain approximately 500,000 distinct CDR3 sequences, over 9.5% of them singletons. The clonotype comes from a child aged 2 to 10 with inherited bone marrow failure, due to receive a stem cell transplant. Specimen: PBMCs, collected before TCRalphabeta/CD19-depleted stem cell transplant. The V gene is TRBV4-3, the J gene TRBJ2-1, with D perhaps being TRBD1 or TRBD2 (6 bases each). The CDR3 DNA is TGCGCCAGCAGCCAAGGACGGGGGCTGCACAATGAGCAGTTCTTC. As protein: CASSQGRGLHNEQFF.